The present T cell receptor beta chain was sequenced within a study of shared clonotypes between healthy human individuals (TCRdb year 2020). Looking at the study overall: The cohort included a few men and a couple of women between 18 and 49 years of age. For each donor, CD4 naive and CD4 memory were each given three plates, CD8 naive was given two plates, and CD8 memory was given one plate. To estimate repertoire size and how much clonotypes are shared between individuals, the study performed deep sequencing of blood TCR repertoires from five healthy adults. Libraries were prepared and TCR repertoires were sequenced by different laboratories using diverse techniques, in order to increase sequencing depth and limit assay-specific biases. Per donor, leukapheresis produced somewhere between about 0.85 and 8.9 billion PBMCs. General findings and caveats noted by the study authors: Because the study included a small number of donors, the genetic and exposure-history diversity represented was limited. Pairwise subsampling led to the expectation that sequencing depth would affect the degree of clonotype sharing among donors. Compared with non-shared clonotypes, the clonotypes found in all four sorted-subset donors had higher generation probabilities. Only blood was sampled, and tissue TCR repertoires likely differ from those in blood. Rarefaction of sorted-subset datasets indicated incomplete sequencing despite the large sequencing depth. Naive subsets generally had larger estimated clonotype richness than memory subsets did. When four donors were compared, the shared fraction of clonotypes was around 4.6% for naive CD4, 3.5% to 4% for naive CD8, about 2.5% for memory CD4, and 0.4% for memory CD8.

Of note for this clone: It has no known antigen specificity. No much larger clonotype is one base removed from it; base qualities were not supplied.

Using the deep immunoSEQ assay, TCR CDR3 regions were amplified from genomic DNA by multiplex PCR. For each cell subset, the extracted genomic DNA was distributed evenly across all wells of several immunoSEQ 96-well plates, and each plate served as one replicate. For sorted subsets, roughly 200 ng of genomic DNA, equivalent to some 30,000 T cell genomes, went into each replicate PCR. The purified libraries were quantified using a Qubit 3.0 fluorometer, sized with a Bioanalyzer 2100, and then quantified again using the KAPA Library Quantification kit. Each immunoSEQ 96-well plate was sequenced on its own single-read 150-cycle Illumina NextSeq 550 flow cell. Processing in the source paper ran as follows. Because the immunoSEQ output held only junctional sequences and lacked quality scores, the filtering could not match the filtering applied to full-length reads. To assign V/J genes and CDR3, sequences were annotated against IMGT germline references using PyIR, a Python wrapper for IgBLAST v1.9. Reads with weak V/J assignments (E-value above 1e-6), missing CDR3, stop codons, out-of-frame junctions, or ambiguous translated residues were removed. V3J clonotypes were defined by identical inferred V gene, J gene, and CDR3 amino acid sequence. Percentage overlap between repertoires was computed as shared unique clonotypes divided by the size of the smaller repertoire. RTK rarefaction, the Chao1 estimator, and Recon v2.1 estimates of unobserved clonotypes were used to assess repertoire richness. OLGA was used to compute generation probabilities for all TCRbeta clonotypes that the gDNA method yielded from a few donors. TCRdb obtained this table from immuneACCESS and retained in-frame rearrangements with V and J assigned. These tables miss some clones; where compared with another copy, unresolved V genes account for less than half of the shortfall, and the remainder is unexplained. The V and J calls and the clone size are those of that table, but D and trimming were determined from the DNA. Here the sample has about 2 million clones; roughly 95% occur a single time. The top ten clonotypes cover 0.85% to 1.2% of the sample.

CD8 naive samples were CD45RO-negative cells positively selected for CCR7, giving a CD45RA+CCR7+ population that excluded TemRA cells. Healthy HIV-negative adults with no recently reported acute infections or vaccinations were included as donors. Only Caucasian adults living in Nashville, Tennessee, USA were represented among the donors. After blood collection by leukapheresis, PBMCs were isolated using Ficoll-Histopaque density gradient centrifugation and then cryopreserved in the vapor phase of liquid nitrogen. Purity and quantity of every magnetically sorted T cell population were checked by analytical flow cytometry. Each sorted fraction had its genomic DNA isolated and then quantified by UV absorbance on a Nanodrop 2000c. V is pruned by 2 bases and J by 3 bases, leaving 5 bases of the junction without a gene match. The CDR3 contains 17 residues, cysteine and phenylalanine counted. Kept here is only the CDR3 DNA, which spans 51 bases and is read in frame from base 1. CDR1 and CDR2 are read off the germline V gene as KGHSY and FQNENV.

The TCR was taken from a young man in good health. The chain was built from TRBV16 and TRBJ2-1; 12 of the junction bases match TRBD2. The sample was naive CD8+ T cells sorted from blood. Read against the paper, the sample's cell subset or site label means: CD45RA+CCR7+. Here the CDR3 is given as CASSQRLAGALYNEQFF. The sequenced DNA: TGTGCCAGCAGCCAAAGACTAGCGGGGGCCCTCTACAATGAGCAGTTCTTC.